This TCR beta chain is drawn from a study of response to subunit inactivated influenza vaccine. Whole-study results and caveats: The authors suggested that every seasonal influenza vaccination recruits few new T cells.

As regards this clonotype: Its antigen is unidentified.

TCRdb analysed the RT-PCR reads with MiXCR anew, one entry per CDR3 protein. The sample records about 500,000 distinct CDR3 sequences, 16% being singletons. Trimming cost V 6 bases and J 6 bases; bases outside gene matches: 17. Germline V gene sequence: CDR1 SQVTM, CDR2 ANQGSEA. This CDR3 is built from 15 residues. This TCR derives from a man aged 50-75 years who received an inactivated influenza vaccine. The genes are TRBV29-1 and TRBJ2-7, with 7 nucleotides matching TRBD2. Specimen: CD4+ T cells sorted from PBMCs, collected roughly 24 months after vaccination. CDR3 sequence reads: CSVDLRAGPEREQYF. CDR3 nucleotides: TGCAGCGTGGACCTCCGAGCGGGACCAGAACGCGAGCAGTACTTC.